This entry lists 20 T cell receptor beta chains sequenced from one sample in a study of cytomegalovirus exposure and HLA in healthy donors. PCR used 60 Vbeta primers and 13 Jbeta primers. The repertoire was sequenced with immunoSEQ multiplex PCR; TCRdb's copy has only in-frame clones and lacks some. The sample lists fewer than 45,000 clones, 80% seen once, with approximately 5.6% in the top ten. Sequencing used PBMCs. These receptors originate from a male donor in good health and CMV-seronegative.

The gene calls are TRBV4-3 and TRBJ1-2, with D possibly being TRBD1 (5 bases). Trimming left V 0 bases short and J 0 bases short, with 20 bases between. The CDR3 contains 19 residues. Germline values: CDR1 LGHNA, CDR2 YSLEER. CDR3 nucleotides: TGCGCCAGCAGCCAAGATGGGGGGGGACGTACCATTACTAACTATGGCTACACCTTC. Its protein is CASSQDGGGRTITNYGYTF.

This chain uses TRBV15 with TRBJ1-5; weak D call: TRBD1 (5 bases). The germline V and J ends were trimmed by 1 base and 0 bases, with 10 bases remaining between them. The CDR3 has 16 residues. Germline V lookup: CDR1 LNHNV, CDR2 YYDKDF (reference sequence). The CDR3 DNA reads TGTGCCACCAGCAGAGCTAGGGGACTTAGCAATCAGCCCCAGCATTTT. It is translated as CATSRARGLSNQPQHF. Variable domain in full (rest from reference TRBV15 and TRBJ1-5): DAMVIQNPRYQVTQFGKPVTLSCSQTLNHNVMYWYQQKSSQAPKLLFHYYDKDFNNEADTPDNFQSRRPNTSFCFLDIRSPGLGDTAMYLCATSRARGLSNQPQHFGDGTRLSIL.

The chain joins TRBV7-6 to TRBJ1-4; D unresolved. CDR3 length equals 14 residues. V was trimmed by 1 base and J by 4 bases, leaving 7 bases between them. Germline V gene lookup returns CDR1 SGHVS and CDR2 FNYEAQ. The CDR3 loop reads CASSLVAYNEKLFF. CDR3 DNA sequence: TGTGCCAGCAGCTTAGTAGCCTATAATGAAAAACTGTTTTTT.

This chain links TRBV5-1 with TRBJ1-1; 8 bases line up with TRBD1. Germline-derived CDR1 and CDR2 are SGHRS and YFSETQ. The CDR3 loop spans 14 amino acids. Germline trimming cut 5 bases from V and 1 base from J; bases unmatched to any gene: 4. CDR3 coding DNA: TGCGCCAGCAGTTGGGACAGGCCGAACACTGAAGCTTTCTTT. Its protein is CASSWDRPNTEAFF.

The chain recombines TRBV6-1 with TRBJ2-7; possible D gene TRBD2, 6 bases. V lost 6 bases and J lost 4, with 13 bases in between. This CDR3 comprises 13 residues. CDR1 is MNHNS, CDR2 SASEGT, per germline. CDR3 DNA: TGTGCCAGCAGATATAGCGGAGTATACGAGCAGTACTTC. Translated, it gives CASRYSGVYEQYF.

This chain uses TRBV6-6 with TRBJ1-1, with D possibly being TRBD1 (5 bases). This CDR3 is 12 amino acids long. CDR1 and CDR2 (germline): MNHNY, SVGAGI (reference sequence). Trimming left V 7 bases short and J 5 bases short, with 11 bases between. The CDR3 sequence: CASTPGGTEAFF. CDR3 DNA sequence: TGTGCCAGCACCCCGGGGGGGACTGAAGCTTTCTTT.

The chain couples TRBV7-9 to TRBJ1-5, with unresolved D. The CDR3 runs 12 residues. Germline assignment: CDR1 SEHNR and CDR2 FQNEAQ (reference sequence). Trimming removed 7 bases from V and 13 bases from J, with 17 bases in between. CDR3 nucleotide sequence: TGTGCCAGCACCCCACGGGATATCGGGCAGCATTTT. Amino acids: CASTPRDIGQHF.

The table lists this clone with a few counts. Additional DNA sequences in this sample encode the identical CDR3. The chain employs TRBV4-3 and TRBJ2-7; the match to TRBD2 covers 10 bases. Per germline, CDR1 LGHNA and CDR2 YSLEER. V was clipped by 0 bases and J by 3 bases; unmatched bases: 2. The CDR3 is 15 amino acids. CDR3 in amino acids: CASSQETSGYYEQYF. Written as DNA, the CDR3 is TGCGCCAGCAGCCAAGAGACTAGCGGGTACTACGAGCAGTACTTC.

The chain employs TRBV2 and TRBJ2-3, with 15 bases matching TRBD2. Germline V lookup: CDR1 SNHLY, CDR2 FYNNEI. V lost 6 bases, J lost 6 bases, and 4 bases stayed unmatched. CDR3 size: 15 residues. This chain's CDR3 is CASRGLAGGGDTQYF. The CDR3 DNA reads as TGTGCCAGCAGGGGACTAGCGGGGGGCGGGGATACGCAGTATTTT.

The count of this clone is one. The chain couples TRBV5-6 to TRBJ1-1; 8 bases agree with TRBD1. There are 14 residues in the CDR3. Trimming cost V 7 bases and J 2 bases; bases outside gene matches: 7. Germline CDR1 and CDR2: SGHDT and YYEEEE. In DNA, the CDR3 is TGTGCCAGCCTCCGGACAGGGTTAAACACTGAAGCTTTCTTT. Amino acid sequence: CASLRTGLNTEAFF. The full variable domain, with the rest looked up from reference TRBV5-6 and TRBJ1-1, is DAGVTQSPTHLIKTRGQQVTLRCSPKSGHDTVSWYQQALGQGPQFIFQYYEEEERQRGNFPDRFSGHQFPNYSSELNVNALLLGDSALYLCASLRTGLNTEAFFGQGTRLTVV.

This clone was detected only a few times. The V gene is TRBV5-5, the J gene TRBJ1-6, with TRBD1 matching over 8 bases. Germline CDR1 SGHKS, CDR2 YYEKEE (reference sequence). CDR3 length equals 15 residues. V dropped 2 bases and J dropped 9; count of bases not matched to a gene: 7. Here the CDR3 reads CASSLSQGAGSPLHF. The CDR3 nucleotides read TGTGCCAGCAGCTTAAGCCAGGGGGCAGGTTCACCCCTCCACTTT.

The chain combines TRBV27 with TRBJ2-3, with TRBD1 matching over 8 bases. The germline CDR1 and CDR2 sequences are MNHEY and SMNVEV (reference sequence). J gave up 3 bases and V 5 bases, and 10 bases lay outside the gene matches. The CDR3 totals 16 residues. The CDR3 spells CASSQYRGSPTDTQYF. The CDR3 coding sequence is TGTGCCAGCAGTCAGTACAGGGGGTCCCCGACAGATACGCAGTATTTT.

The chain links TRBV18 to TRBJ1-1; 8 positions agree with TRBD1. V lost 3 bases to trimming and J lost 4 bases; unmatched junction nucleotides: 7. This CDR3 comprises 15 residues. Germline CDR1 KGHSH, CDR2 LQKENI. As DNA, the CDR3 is TGTGCCAGCTCACCCTACCAGGGGGCCGGCACTGAAGCTTTCTTT. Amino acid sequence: CASSPYQGAGTEAFF. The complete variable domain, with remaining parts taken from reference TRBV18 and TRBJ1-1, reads NAGVMQNPRHLVRRRGQEARLRCSPMKGHSHVYWYRQLPEEGLKFMVYLQKENIIDESGMPKERFSAEFPKEGPSILRIQQVVRGDSAAYFCASSPYQGAGTEAFFGQGTRLTVV.

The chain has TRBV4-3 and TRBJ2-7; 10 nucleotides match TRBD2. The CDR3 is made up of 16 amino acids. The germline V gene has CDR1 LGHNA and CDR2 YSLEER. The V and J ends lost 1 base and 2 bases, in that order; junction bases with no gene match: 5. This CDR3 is CASSQGLAGETYEQYF. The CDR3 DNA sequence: TGCGCCAGCAGCCAAGGTCTAGCGGGAGAAACCTACGAGCAGTACTTC.

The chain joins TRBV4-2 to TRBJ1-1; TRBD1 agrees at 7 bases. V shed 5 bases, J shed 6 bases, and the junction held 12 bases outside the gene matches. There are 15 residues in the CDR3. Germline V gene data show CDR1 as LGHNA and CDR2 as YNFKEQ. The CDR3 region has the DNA TGTGCCAGCAGCGTCATAAACAGGGGTTCTGCTGAAGCTTTCTTT. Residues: CASSVINRGSAEAFF.

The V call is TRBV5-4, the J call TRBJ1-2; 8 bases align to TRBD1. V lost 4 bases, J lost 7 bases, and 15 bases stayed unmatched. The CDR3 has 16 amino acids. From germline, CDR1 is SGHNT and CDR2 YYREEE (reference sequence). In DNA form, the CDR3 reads TGTGCCAGCAGCGTGGCCCCCGGGACAGGTCCTGGTGGCTACACCTTC. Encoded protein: CASSVAPGTGPGGYTF.

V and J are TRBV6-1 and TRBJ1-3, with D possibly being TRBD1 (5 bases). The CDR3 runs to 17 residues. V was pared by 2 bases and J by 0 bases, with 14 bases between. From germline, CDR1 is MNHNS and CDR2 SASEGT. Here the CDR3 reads CASSERAGRSSGNTIYF. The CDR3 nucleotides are TGTGCCAGCAGTGAAAGGGCGGGGCGGAGCTCTGGAAACACCATATATTTT.

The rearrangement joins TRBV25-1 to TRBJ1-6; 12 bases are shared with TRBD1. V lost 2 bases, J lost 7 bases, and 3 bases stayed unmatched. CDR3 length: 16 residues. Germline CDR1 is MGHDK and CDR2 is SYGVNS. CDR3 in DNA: TGTGCCAGCAGTGAACAGGGACAGGGGGCGAATTCACCCCTCCACTTT. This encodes CASSEQGQGANSPLHF.

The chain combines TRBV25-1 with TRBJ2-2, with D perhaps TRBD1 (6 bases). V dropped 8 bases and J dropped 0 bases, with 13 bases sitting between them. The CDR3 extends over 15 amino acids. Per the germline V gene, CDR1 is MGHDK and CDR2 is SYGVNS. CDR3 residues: CASQLGHPNTGELFF. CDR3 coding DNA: TGTGCCAGCCAGTTGGGACACCCGAACACCGGGGAGCTGTTTTTT.

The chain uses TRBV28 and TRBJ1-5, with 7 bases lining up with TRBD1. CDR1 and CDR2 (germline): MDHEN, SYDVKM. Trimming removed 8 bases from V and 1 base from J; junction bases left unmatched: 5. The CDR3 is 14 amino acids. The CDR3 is CASRQTGSNQPQHF. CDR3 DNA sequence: TGTGCCAGCCGTCAGACAGGGAGCAATCAGCCCCAGCATTTT.